What follows are 22 T cell receptor beta chains derived from one specimen sequenced in a study of shared clonotypes between healthy human individuals. The method was immunoSEQ multiplex PCR; TCRdb's version includes in-frame clones alone and lacks a portion of them. This table holds 2 million to 2.5 million clones, around 95% found once. The sequencing input was naive CD4+ T cells sorted from blood. The subset denotes: CD45RA+ positively selected. All receptors derive from a man aged 18 to 29 in good health.

The rearrangement joins TRBV7-9 to TRBJ2-4, with D tentatively TRBD2 (6 bases). The CDR3 length is 13 residues. Per the germline V gene, CDR1 is SEHNR and CDR2 is FQNEAQ (reference sequence). The V and J ends lost 0 bases and 9 bases respectively, with 9 bases between them. CDR3: CASSLAGGVIQYF. The CDR3 DNA is TGTGCCAGCAGCTTAGCGGGGGGAGTCATTCAGTACTTC.

The chain couples TRBV6-5 to TRBJ2-2; the D gene is possibly TRBD1 (5 bases). The CDR3 consists of 15 residues. Germline CDR1 reads MNHEY; CDR2 reads SVGAGI. Between the trimmed V and J ends, which lost 5 bases and 4 bases, there was a span of 14 bases. The CDR3 nucleotides read TGTGCCAGCAGTCCCCCGGGCAGGGTCACCGGGGAGCTGTTTTTT. Protein sequence: CASSPPGRVTGELFF.

The rearrangement links TRBV5-4 to TRBJ2-7, with a possible D match to TRBD2 (6 bases). The CDR3 totals 16 residues. Germline CDR1 is SGHNT and CDR2 is YYREEE (reference sequence). V gave up 0 bases and J gave up 3 bases, with 16 bases separating them. CDR3 amino acids: CASSLVGGGMGYEQYF. In DNA, the CDR3 is TGTGCCAGCAGCTTGGTTGGAGGCGGGATGGGCTACGAGCAGTACTTC.

The rearrangement uses TRBV5-4 and TRBJ1-6; no firm D call. This CDR3 spans 18 amino acids. The V end was cut by 0 bases, the J end by 0 bases, with 13 bases between. The germline V gene encodes CDR1 SGHNT and CDR2 YYREEE (reference sequence). In DNA form, the CDR3 reads TGTGCCAGCAGCTTGGGTCCCGGGTTGAGCTCCTATAATTCACCCCTCCACTTT. Its translation is CASSLGPGLSSYNSPLHF. The whole variable domain, filled in from reference TRBV5-4 and TRBJ1-6, reads ETGVTQSPTHLIKTRGQQVTLRCSSQSGHNTVSWYQQALGQGPQFIFQYYREEENGRGNFPPRFSGLQFPNYSSELNVNALELDDSALYLCASSLGPGLSSYNSPLHFGNGTRLTVT.

The chain recombines TRBV5-4 with TRBJ2-6, with 11 bases lining up with TRBD1. Looked up from germline, CDR1 is SGHNT and CDR2 is YYREEE (reference sequence). This CDR3 is 18 amino acids long. V shed 3 bases and J 0 bases; nucleotides not matched to a gene: 5. CDR3 amino acids: CASSSTGTGGSGANVLTF. The CDR3 DNA is TGTGCCAGCAGCTCCACCGGGACAGGGGGCTCTGGGGCCAACGTCCTGACTTTC.

A note on this clone: Other DNA variants within this sample encode the same CDR3. This chain connects TRBV5-1 to TRBJ1-4, with D hard to call. The CDR3 is 14 residues long. V was clipped by 0 bases and J by 2 bases, with 5 bases between them. Germline V lookup: CDR1 SGHRS, CDR2 YFSETQ. The CDR3 nucleotides read TGCGCCAGCAGCTTGGATACTACTAATGAAAAACTGTTTTTT. This codes for CASSLDTTNEKLFF.

The V call is TRBV7-9, the J call TRBJ1-5; D gene unclear. V gave up 4 bases and J gave up 2 bases, with 12 bases separating them. CDR1 and CDR2 (germline): SEHNR, FQNEAQ (reference sequence). CDR3 size: 15 residues. CDR3 DNA sequence: TGTGCCAGCAGCTCCACCATGGATGGCAATCAGCCCCAGCATTTT. Translating it yields CASSSTMDGNQPQHF.

In nucleotides, the CDR3 is TGCAGCGGCTACGGGACTAGCGGTCGCACAGATACGCAGTATTTT. This gives the protein CSGYGTSGRTDTQYF. The chain carries TRBV29-1 and TRBJ2-3; 11 positions match TRBD2. This CDR3 has 15 residues. The V and J ends lost 7 bases and 1 base, in that order; junction bases with no gene match: 7. Germline V lookup: CDR1 SQVTM, CDR2 ANQGSEA.

The chain joins TRBV7-2 to TRBJ2-2; D ambiguous. Trimming shortened V by 6 bases and J by 6 bases, and 11 bases separated the two germline ends. The CDR3 consists of 13 residues. Germline V gives CDR1 SGHTA, CDR2 FQGNSA. CDR3 loop: CASSFGPPGELFF. The CDR3 bases are TGTGCCAGCAGTTTCGGACCCCCCGGGGAGCTGTTTTTT.

On this clone itself: Within the sample, other DNA sequences also encode this same CDR3. The chain recombines TRBV9 with TRBJ2-3; D is possibly TRBD2 (5 bases). This CDR3 spans 14 amino acids. The V gene's germline CDR1 is SGDLS and CDR2 YYNGEE. The ends were cut back, 2 bases at V and 2 bases at J, with 9 bases in the middle. The CDR3, as DNA: TGTGCCAGCAGCGTCGGCGGGTACACAGATACGCAGTATTTT. Its protein product is CASSVGGYTDTQYF.

CDR3 in DNA: TGTGCCAGCAGTGACTTATGGGCCGGGGAGCTGTTTTTT. This sequence encodes CASSDLWAGELFF. The V call is TRBV2, the J call TRBJ2-2; D call uncertain. The CDR3 sequence is 13 residues long. CDR1 is SNHLY and CDR2 is FYNNEI in the germline V gene. V was shortened by 3 bases and J by 6 bases, with 8 bases between the two germline ends.

The chain combines TRBV6-5 with TRBJ1-2, with 9 bases aligning to TRBD1. The V gene's germline CDR1 is MNHEY and CDR2 SVGAGI. J lost 7 bases, V lost 2 bases, and 2 bases had no gene match. The CDR3 loop spans 13 amino acids. DNA of the CDR3: TGTGCCAGCAGTTACGGGACAGGGAGTGGCTACACCTTC. Its protein product is CASSYGTGSGYTF.

This chain joins TRBV10-3 and TRBJ2-3; 11 bases align to TRBD2. Germline values: CDR1 ENHRY, CDR2 SYGVKD. This CDR3 is 17 amino acids long. V lost 2 bases and J lost 0; bases outside the gene matches: 4. The CDR3 loop reads CAISETSGGTSTDTQYF. The DNA for the CDR3 is TGTGCCATCAGTGAGACTAGCGGGGGCACTAGCACAGATACGCAGTATTTT.

V is TRBV11-2 and J is TRBJ2-7; maybe TRBD1 (6 bases). CDR1 and CDR2 from the germline V gene are SGHAT and FQNNGV. V was cut by 5 bases and J by 0 bases, with 14 bases left in between. The CDR3 extends over 15 amino acids. CDR3 residues: CASSLGADSSYEQYF. CDR3 nucleotides: TGTGCCAGCAGCCTGGGGGCGGATAGCTCCTACGAGCAGTACTTC.

The gene calls are TRBV30 and TRBJ1-2; 8 bases agree with TRBD1. V was pared by 3 bases and J by 8 bases, with 8 bases of the junction left unmatched. CDR3 length: 13 amino acids. The germline CDR1 and CDR2 sequences are GTSNPN and SVGIG (reference sequence). CDR3 sequence reads: CAWSAGTGHGYTF. The DNA for the CDR3 is TGTGCCTGGAGCGCCGGGACAGGCCACGGCTACACCTTC.

The V and J genes are TRBV6-5 and TRBJ1-1, with 8 bases identical to TRBD1. Germline V gives CDR1 MNHEY, CDR2 SVGAGI. This CDR3 has 16 amino acids. Unmatched junction bases numbered 9, after V lost 4 bases and J lost 2 bases. The CDR3 loop reads CASSSTVGQGNTEAFF. CDR3 coding DNA: TGTGCCAGCAGTTCCACCGTCGGACAGGGTAACACTGAAGCTTTCTTT.

The chain is built from TRBV6-5 and TRBJ1-3; D gene uncertain. The CDR3 runs to 13 residues. Trimming took 7 bases from V and 3 from J, leaving 10 bases between them. From germline, CDR1 is MNHEY and CDR2 SVGAGI. The CDR3 here is CASNPDLGNTIYF. CDR3 in DNA: TGTGCCAGCAATCCAGACCTTGGAAACACCATATATTTT.

This clone has a single count. The gene calls are TRBV6-5 and TRBJ1-1; D gene unclear. Trimming cost V 7 bases and J 0 bases, with 9 bases left between them. The CDR3 has 13 amino acids. In germline, CDR1 is MNHEY, CDR2 SVGAGI. CDR3 amino acids: CASKREMNTEAFF. The CDR3 nucleotides read TGTGCCAGCAAGAGGGAGATGAACACTGAAGCTTTCTTT.

This chain connects TRBV7-2 to TRBJ2-4, with 11 positions matching TRBD1. Germline CDR1 reads SGHTA; CDR2 reads FQGNSA. Trimming removed 5 bases from V and 8 bases from J; junction bases left unmatched: 5. The length of the CDR3 is 14 residues. The CDR3 loop is CASSPDRGLDIQYF. Here the CDR3 DNA reads TGTGCCAGCAGCCCGGACAGGGGGCTAGACATTCAGTACTTC.

The chain carries TRBV6-6 and TRBJ2-7; TRBD1 aligns across 9 bases. The CDR3 is made up of 16 amino acids. Germline-derived CDR1 and CDR2 are MNHNY and SVGAGI (reference sequence). Germline trimming cut 5 bases from V and 3 bases from J; bases unmatched to any gene: 11. The CDR3 sequence is CASSTGTGLGRYEQYF. The CDR3 DNA follows: TGTGCCAGCAGTACCGGGACAGGGCTCGGGCGCTACGAGCAGTACTTC.

The chain uses TRBV5-1 and TRBJ2-7; D ambiguous. V was clipped by 3 bases and J by 4 bases, with 8 bases between them. The germline V gene encodes CDR1 SGHRS and CDR2 YFSETQ. CDR3 length: 12 amino acids. CDR3 in DNA: TGCGCCAGCAGCTCCGCCGGGTACGAGCAGTACTTC. Translating it yields CASSSAGYEQYF.

J is TRBJ2-2 and V is TRBV2; the match to TRBD2 covers 12 bases. The CDR3 has 18 residues. Per the germline V gene, CDR1 is SNHLY and CDR2 is FYNNEI. V dropped 2 bases and J dropped 7; count of bases not matched to a gene: 11. The CDR3 sequence: CASSERSPSGGAGGELFF. The CDR3 nucleotides are TGTGCCAGCAGTGAACGTTCCCCTAGCGGGGGGGCCGGCGGGGAGCTGTTTTTT.